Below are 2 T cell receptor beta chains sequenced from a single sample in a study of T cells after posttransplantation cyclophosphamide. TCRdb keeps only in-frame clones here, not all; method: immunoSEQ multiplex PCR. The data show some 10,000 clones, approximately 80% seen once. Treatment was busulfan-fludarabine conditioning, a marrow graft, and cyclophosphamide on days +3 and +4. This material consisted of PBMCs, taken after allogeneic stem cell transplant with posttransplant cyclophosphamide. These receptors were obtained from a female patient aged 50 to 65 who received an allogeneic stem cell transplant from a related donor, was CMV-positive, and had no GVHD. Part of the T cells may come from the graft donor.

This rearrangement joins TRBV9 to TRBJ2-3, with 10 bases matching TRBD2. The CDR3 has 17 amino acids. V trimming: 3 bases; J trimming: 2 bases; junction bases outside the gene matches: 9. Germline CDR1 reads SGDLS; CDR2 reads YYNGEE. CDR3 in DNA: TGTGCCAGCAGCGACTGGGCTAGCGGGGGCAACACAGATACGCAGTATTTT. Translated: CASSDWASGGNTDTQYF.

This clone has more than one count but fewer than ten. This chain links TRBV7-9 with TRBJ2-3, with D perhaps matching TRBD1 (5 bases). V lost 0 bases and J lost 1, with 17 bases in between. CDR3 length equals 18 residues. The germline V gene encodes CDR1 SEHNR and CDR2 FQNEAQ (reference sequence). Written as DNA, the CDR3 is TGTGCCAGCAGCTTAGCCCAGGCCACCCGACAGCGCACAGATACGCAGTATTTT. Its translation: CASSLAQATRQRTDTQYF.